The 27 T cell receptor beta chains listed next were all sequenced from one sample in a study of radiation and T cells in renal cell carcinoma. Time point defined: blood 2 weeks post-SBRT. Treatment reported: 15 Gy SBRT to primary tumor, nephrectomy 4 weeks later. Libraries were prepared by immunoSEQ multiplex PCR; TCRdb keeps only in-frame clonotypes and omits some of them. The repertoire holds some 80,000 clones, with around 85% as singletons. This specimen was blood, taken from a patient whose treatment included radiotherapy and nephrectomy. All receptors come from a woman between 45 and 60 years old with renal cell carcinoma.

This chain's CDR3 is CASLGPGHGVETQYF. DNA of the CDR3: TGCGCCAGCTTAGGACCGGGACACGGCGTGGAGACCCAGTACTTC. This chain joins TRBV5-1 and TRBJ2-5, with D possibly being TRBD1 (6 bases). The CDR3 extends over 15 amino acids. From germline, CDR1 is SGHRS and CDR2 YFSETQ. V was clipped by 7 bases and J by 5 bases, with 21 bases between them. Using reference TRBV5-1 and TRBJ2-5 for the parts outside the CDR3, the full variable domain is KAGVTQTPRYLIKTRGQQVTLSCSPISGHRSVSWYQQTPGQGLQFLFEYFSETQRNKGNFPGRFSGRQFSNSRSEMNVSTLELGDSALYLCASLGPGHGVETQYFGPGTRLLVL.

V gene TRBV6-5 combines with J gene TRBJ1-4; D call uncertain. With 2 bases removed from V and 3 bases from J, the gap between germline ends came to 7 bases. Germline CDR1 reads MNHEY; CDR2 reads SVGAGI. The CDR3 spans 14 residues. The CDR3 loop reads CASSYGPSNEKLFF. The CDR3, as DNA: TGTGCCAGCAGTTACGGGCCTTCTAATGAAAAACTGTTTTTT.

The chain is built from TRBV10-1 and TRBJ1-1; perhaps TRBD1 as D (5 bases). This CDR3 comprises 11 residues. The germline V and J ends were trimmed by 4 bases and 7 bases, with 7 bases remaining between them. CDR1 is WNHNN and CDR2 is SYGVQD in the germline V gene (reference sequence). CDR3 sequence reads: CASSGTGEAFF. The CDR3 DNA follows: TGCGCCAGCAGTGGAACAGGTGAAGCTTTCTTT.

The V call is TRBV10-3, the J call TRBJ2-7; the match to TRBD1 covers 7 bases. Germline lookup yields CDR1 ENHRY and CDR2 SYGVKD. Trimming at V came to 7 bases and at J to 5 bases, leaving 8 bases not matched to a gene. This CDR3 is built from 13 residues. The DNA of the CDR3 is TGTGCCATCACGACAGGGTCATCGGACGAGCAGTACTTC. It is translated as CAITTGSSDEQYF.

This chain links TRBV21-1 with TRBJ1-6; TRBD1 reflects the table's D call only, with no check against the DNA. TRBV21-1 is assigned pseudogene status. The CDR3 contains 15 residues. For the CDR3, the DNA is TGTGCCAGCAGCAACCCCAAGGGGTATGGATCACCCCTCCACTTT. Translating it yields CASSNPKGYGSPLHF.

The chain carries TRBV9 and TRBJ2-6; TRBD1 aligns across 8 bases. This CDR3 is built from 15 residues. CDR1 is SGDLS and CDR2 is YYNGEE in the germline V gene. V gave up 2 bases and J gave up 2 bases; unmatched junction bases: 0. The CDR3: CASSVTGAGANVLTF. The CDR3, as DNA: TGTGCCAGCAGCGTGACAGGGGCTGGGGCCAACGTCCTGACTTTC.

The V call is TRBV5-6, the J call TRBJ2-1; TRBD2 is a possible D gene (5 bases). Looked up from germline, CDR1 is SGHDT and CDR2 is YYEEEE. This CDR3 comprises 15 residues. V was cut by 0 bases and J by 8 bases, with 15 bases left in between. CDR3 in amino acids: CASSLVRGSRDEQFF. DNA of the CDR3: TGTGCCAGCAGCTTGGTTCGGGGATCCCGGGATGAGCAGTTCTTC.

This clone was detected once. The V and J genes are TRBV9 and TRBJ2-5, with a tentative D call TRBD2 (6 bases). Germline CDR1 is SGDLS and CDR2 is YYNGEE. There are 15 residues in the CDR3. Trimming cost V 4 bases and J 5 bases, with 18 bases left between them. In nucleotides, the CDR3 is TGTGCCAGCAGCTGGAGGGCTAGCGAGTCGGAGACCCAGTACTTC. Its translation is CASSWRASESETQYF.

The J gene is TRBJ1-1, the V gene TRBV18, with D tentatively TRBD1 (5 bases). The CDR3 spans 15 residues. The V and J ends lost 0 bases and 6 bases respectively, with 14 bases between them. Per germline, CDR1 KGHSH and CDR2 LQKENI. CDR3 coding DNA: TGTGCCAGCTCACCACCGGGCAGGGAGGGAGCTGAAGCTTTCTTT. Its protein product is CASSPPGREGAEAFF.

This sequence joins TRBV6-6 and TRBJ2-1; 8 bases are shared with TRBD2. The trim removed 6 bases at V and 4 bases at J, leaving 8 bases unmatched. CDR3 length equals 15 residues. The V gene's germline CDR1 is MNHNY and CDR2 SVGAGI (reference sequence). The CDR3: CASRRTSGLYNEQFF. CDR3 DNA sequence: TGTGCCAGCAGGCGCACTAGCGGACTATACAATGAGCAGTTCTTC.

This sequence joins TRBV14 and TRBJ2-7, with a weak D call TRBD2 (7 bases). Germline lookup yields CDR1 SGHDN and CDR2 FVKESK. The CDR3 covers 17 residues. The germline V and J ends were trimmed by 3 bases and 0 bases, with 18 bases remaining between them. The CDR3 region is CASSQPWGGKASYEQYF. The DNA of the CDR3 is TGTGCCAGCAGCCAGCCTTGGGGGGGCAAGGCCTCCTACGAGCAGTACTTC. The entire variable domain, with the rest obtained from reference TRBV14 and TRBJ2-7, is as follows: EAGVTQFPSHSVIEKGQTVTLRCDPISGHDNLYWYRRVMGKEIKFLLHFVKESKQDESGMPNNRFLAERTGGTYSTLKVQPAELEDSGVYFCASSQPWGGKASYEQYFGPGTRLTVT.

The rearrangement joins TRBV23-1 to TRBJ1-4; 10 bases are a match to TRBD1. TRBV23-1 is assigned to the ORF class and has an uncertain function. The CDR3 runs 16 residues. V shed 4 bases, J shed 6 bases, and the junction held 8 bases outside the gene matches. The CDR3 is CASSLKRDRGHEKLFF. CDR3 bases: TGCGCCAGCAGTCTCAAAAGGGACAGGGGACATGAAAAACTGTTTTTT.

This rearrangement joins TRBV5-1 to TRBJ2-1, with 8 bases fitting TRBD1. Germline CDR1 SGHRS, CDR2 YFSETQ. V was pared by 4 bases and J by 6 bases, with 9 bases of the junction left unmatched. This CDR3 is built from 15 residues. CDR3 amino acids: CASSTSTGEINEQFF. In DNA form, the CDR3 reads TGCGCCAGCAGCACATCGACAGGGGAAATCAATGAGCAGTTCTTC.

In DNA form, the CDR3 reads TGTGCCAGCAGCCCCGACAGGGGCCAGGAGACCCAGTACTTC. Residues: CASSPDRGQETQYF. The V gene is TRBV7-2, the J gene TRBJ2-5; TRBD1 matches at 8 bases. The germline V gene encodes CDR1 SGHTA and CDR2 FQGNSA. With V trimmed by 5 bases and J by 5 bases, 7 bases remained unmatched. The CDR3 loop spans 14 amino acids.

This clone was found a few times. The chain uses TRBV18 and TRBJ1-5; D call uncertain. This CDR3 is 15 amino acids long. V was cut by 3 bases and J by 7 bases, with 16 bases left in between. The germline V gene encodes CDR1 KGHSH and CDR2 LQKENI. In DNA form, the CDR3 reads TGTGCCAGCTCACCCCAGGCTTTGAATCAGCAGCCCCAGCATTTT. This codes for CASSPQALNQQPQHF.

The V gene is TRBV11-2, the J gene TRBJ2-1, with TRBD2 matching 7 bases. The CDR3 runs to 16 residues. Looked up from germline, CDR1 is SGHAT and CDR2 is FQNNGV. The trim removed 6 bases at V and 2 bases at J, leaving 10 bases unmatched. CDR3 sequence reads: CASRPPREIAYNEQFF. In DNA, the CDR3 is TGTGCCAGCAGGCCGCCGCGGGAGATCGCCTACAATGAGCAGTTCTTC. Using reference TRBV11-2 and TRBJ2-1 for the parts outside the CDR3, the full variable domain is EAGVAQSPRYKIIEKRQSVAFWCNPISGHATLYWYQQILGQGPKLLIQFQNNGVVDDSQLPKDRFSAERLKGVDSTLKIQPAKLEDSAVYLCASRPPREIAYNEQFFGPGTRLTVL.

The chain joins TRBV7-3 to TRBJ2-5, with TRBD2 matching over 7 bases. This CDR3 contains 16 residues. Germline V gives CDR1 SGHTA, CDR2 FQGTGA. J was trimmed by 0 bases and V by 6 bases; bases with no gene match: 10. CDR3 sequence (DNA): TGTGCCAGCAGTCCCCAATTAGCGGGCAACCAAGAGACCCAGTACTTC. As protein: CASSPQLAGNQETQYF.

The chain uses TRBV4-3 and TRBJ2-1, with TRBD1 matching over 7 bases. Germline assignment: CDR1 LGHNA and CDR2 YSLEER. The trim removed 0 bases at V and 10 bases at J, leaving 9 bases unmatched. The CDR3 sequence is 15 residues long. The chain's CDR3 is CASSQEGTESREQFF. CDR3 nucleotide sequence: TGCGCCAGCAGCCAAGAGGGGACAGAAAGTCGGGAGCAGTTCTTC.

V and J are TRBV7-2 and TRBJ2-2; 11 bases fit TRBD1. The CDR3 has 15 residues. Losses at the gene ends were 5 bases for V and 8 bases for J; bases not matched to a gene: 7. Looked up from germline, CDR1 is SGHTA and CDR2 is FQGNSA. The CDR3 nucleotides read TGTGCCAGCAGCATGGGACAGGGGGGGCCTGGGGAGCTGTTTTTT. Protein: CASSMGQGGPGELFF.

The V gene is TRBV15, the J gene TRBJ2-1; 7 bases are a match to TRBD2. The trim removed 1 base at V and 5 bases at J, leaving 11 bases unmatched. The CDR3 is 17 residues long. CDR1 and CDR2 (germline): LNHNV, YYDKDF (reference sequence). Written as DNA, the CDR3 is TGTGCCACCAGCAGAGGGACTTCTGCGGGAGAAGACAATGAGCAGTTCTTC. The encoded protein is CATSRGTSAGEDNEQFF.

This rearrangement joins TRBV7-2 to TRBJ2-2; D ambiguous. V was clipped by 7 bases and J by 6 bases, with 12 bases between them. The CDR3 is made up of 13 amino acids. From germline, CDR1 is SGHTA and CDR2 FQGNSA. The CDR3 DNA follows: TGTGCCAGCACCAAAAAGTTCTCCGGGGAGCTGTTTTTT. Translation: CASTKKFSGELFF.

This rearrangement joins TRBV14 to TRBJ2-3; no definite D call. Trimming removed 0 bases at V and 6 bases at J, with 7 bases between. The CDR3 is 13 residues long. The germline V gene has CDR1 SGHDN and CDR2 FVKESK. The CDR3 sequence: CASSQDPRDTQYF. The CDR3 DNA sequence: TGTGCCAGCAGCCAAGACCCTAGGGATACGCAGTATTTT.

The rearrangement uses TRBV20-1 and TRBJ2-1, with a possible D match to TRBD2 (5 bases). The CDR3 loop spans 11 amino acids. Germline V gene lookup returns CDR1 DFQATT and CDR2 SNEGSKA (reference sequence). Trimming removed 3 bases from V and 15 bases from J, with 15 bases in between. The CDR3 protein is CSASPQRPLFF. For the CDR3, the DNA is TGCAGTGCTAGCCCCCAGCGGCCTTTGTTCTTC.

This clone was recorded a few times. The chain has TRBV28 and TRBJ1-1; no reliable D call. V lost 2 bases to trimming and J lost 3 bases, with 7 bases between them. The CDR3 is made up of 13 amino acids. Per the germline V gene, CDR1 is MDHEN and CDR2 is SYDVKM. The CDR3 loop reads CASSLKADTEAFF. The DNA for the CDR3 is TGTGCCAGCAGTTTAAAGGCAGACACTGAAGCTTTCTTT.

The chain joins TRBV27 to TRBJ2-7; tentative D call: TRBD1 (6 bases). Germline CDR1 and CDR2: MNHEY and SMNVEV (reference sequence). This CDR3 spans 13 amino acids. The V end was cut by 3 bases, the J end by 6 bases, with 12 bases between. The CDR3, as DNA: TGTGCCAGCAGTTTTTGGCAGGGGACCGAGCAGTACTTC. This translates into CASSFWQGTEQYF.

CDR3 region: CASSHQGSYEQYF. In nucleotides, the CDR3 is TGCGCCAGCAGCCACCAGGGTTCCTACGAGCAGTACTTC. The chain recombines TRBV4-3 with TRBJ2-7; tentative D call: TRBD1 (5 bases). Looked up from germline, CDR1 is LGHNA and CDR2 is YSLEER. Trimming cost V 3 bases and J 1 base, with 7 bases left between them. The CDR3 runs to 13 residues.

V is TRBV28 and J is TRBJ1-1; a weak D match, TRBD1 (6 bases). Trimming stripped 7 bases from V and 1 base from J, with 16 bases between. The germline V gene has CDR1 MDHEN and CDR2 SYDVKM. This CDR3 contains 15 residues. CDR3 sequence reads: CASKQFGGPNTEAFF. CDR3 in DNA: TGTGCCAGCAAGCAGTTTGGGGGGCCGAACACTGAAGCTTTCTTT.